This T cell receptor beta chain was captured by sequencing in a study of T cells in Graves' hyperthyroidism and ophthalmopathy. Findings and limits, study-wide: Ophthalmopathy, which appeared later, was predicted by the model a median approximately six months before onset. Ophthalmopathy and stable hyperthyroidism were told apart by a 13 V-J model. Among thyroid clonotypes expanded above 0.001, most also appeared in blood.

The CDR3 contains 16 residues. V was clipped by 4 bases and J by 6 bases, with 19 bases between them. CDR1 SGDLS and CDR2 YYNGEE come from the germline V gene. This clonotype was observed at least ten times. Its cognate antigen is unknown. TCR beta CDR3 sequences were amplified from RNA transcripts. In the first-round RT-PCR of the TCR CDR3, the HTBI primer set was used. Each CDR3 protein is one row after TCRdb ran MiXCR on the multiplex PCR reads. The profile covers hundreds of thousands of distinct CDR3 sequences, with around 16% appearing a single time and around 7.3% taken by the ten largest. The authors obtained PBMCs from more than 9.5 ml of fresh peripheral blood.

The chain uses TRBV9 and TRBJ2-2, with D unresolved. The material sequenced was blood. This receptor was taken from a woman younger than 35 with Graves' hyperthyroidism. The DNA of the CDR3 is TGTGCCAGCAGCCCACGGTCCACGGCTTACGCCGGGGAGCTGTTTTTT. This codes for CASSPRSTAYAGELFF.